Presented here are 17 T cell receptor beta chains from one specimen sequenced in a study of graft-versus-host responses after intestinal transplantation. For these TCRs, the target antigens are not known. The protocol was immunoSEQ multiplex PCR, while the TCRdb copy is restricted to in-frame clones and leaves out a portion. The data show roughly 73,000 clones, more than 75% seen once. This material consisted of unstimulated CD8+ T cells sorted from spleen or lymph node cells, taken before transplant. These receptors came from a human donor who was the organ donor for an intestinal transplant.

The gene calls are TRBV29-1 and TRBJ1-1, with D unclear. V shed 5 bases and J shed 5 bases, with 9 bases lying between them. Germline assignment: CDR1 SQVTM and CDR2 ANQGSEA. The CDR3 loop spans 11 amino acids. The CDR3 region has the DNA TGCAGCGTTATAGGTGAAACTGAAGCTTTCTTT. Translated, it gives CSVIGETEAFF.

The CDR3 region has the DNA TGCGCCAGCAGCCCCCTCCCGCGGGGTAATGAGCAGTTCTTC. Protein sequence: CASSPLPRGNEQFF. V usage is TRBV4-1 and J usage is TRBJ2-1; tentatively, D is TRBD2 (6 bases). V shed 4 bases and J shed 7 bases, with 14 bases lying between them. The CDR3 loop spans 14 amino acids. Germline V gene sequence: CDR1 MGHRA, CDR2 YSYEKL.

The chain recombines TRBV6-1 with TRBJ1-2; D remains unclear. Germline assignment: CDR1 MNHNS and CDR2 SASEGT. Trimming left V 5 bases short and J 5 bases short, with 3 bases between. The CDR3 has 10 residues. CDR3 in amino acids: CASSQYGYTF. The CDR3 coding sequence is TGTGCCAGCAGTCAATATGGCTACACCTTC.

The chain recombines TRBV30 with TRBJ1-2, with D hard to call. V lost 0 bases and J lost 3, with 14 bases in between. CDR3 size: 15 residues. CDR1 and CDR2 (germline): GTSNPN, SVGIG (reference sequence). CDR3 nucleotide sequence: TGTGCCTGGAGTGTAGCCCTCGGGAGCTACTATGGCTACACCTTC. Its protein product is CAWSVALGSYYGYTF.

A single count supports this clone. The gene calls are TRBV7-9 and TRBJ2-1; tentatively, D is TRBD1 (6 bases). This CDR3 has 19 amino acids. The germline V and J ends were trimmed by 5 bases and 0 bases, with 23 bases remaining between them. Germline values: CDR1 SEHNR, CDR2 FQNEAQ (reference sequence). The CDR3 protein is CASSTPGHTLKSSYNEQFF. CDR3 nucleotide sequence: TGTGCCAGCAGCACACCGGGACACACGTTAAAAAGCTCCTACAATGAGCAGTTCTTC.

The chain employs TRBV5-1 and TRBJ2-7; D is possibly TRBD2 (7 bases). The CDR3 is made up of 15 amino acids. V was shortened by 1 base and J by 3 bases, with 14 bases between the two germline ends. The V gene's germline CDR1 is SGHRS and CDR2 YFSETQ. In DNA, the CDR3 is TGCGCCAGCAGCTTGAGTGGGGGGGCTGTCTACGAGCAGTACTTC. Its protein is CASSLSGGAVYEQYF.

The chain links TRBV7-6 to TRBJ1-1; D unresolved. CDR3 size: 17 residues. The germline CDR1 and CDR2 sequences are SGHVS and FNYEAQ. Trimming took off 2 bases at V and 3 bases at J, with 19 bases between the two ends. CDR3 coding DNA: TGTGCCAGCAGCTTACGGCGGGGTTCCCTGTCCGACACTGAAGCTTTCTTT. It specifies CASSLRRGSLSDTEAFF.

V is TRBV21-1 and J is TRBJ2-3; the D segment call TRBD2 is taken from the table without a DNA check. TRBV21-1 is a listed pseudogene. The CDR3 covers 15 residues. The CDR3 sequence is CASSIPSTPTDTQYF. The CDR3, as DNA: TGTGCCAGCAGCATCCCGAGTACGCCCACAGATACGCAGTATTTT.

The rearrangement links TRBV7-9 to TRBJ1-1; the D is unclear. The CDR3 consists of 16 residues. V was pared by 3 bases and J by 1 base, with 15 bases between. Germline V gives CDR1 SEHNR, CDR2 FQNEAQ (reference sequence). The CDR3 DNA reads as TGTGCCAGCAGCTTTTACGTAATTCCGTGGAACACTGAAGCTTTCTTT. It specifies CASSFYVIPWNTEAFF.

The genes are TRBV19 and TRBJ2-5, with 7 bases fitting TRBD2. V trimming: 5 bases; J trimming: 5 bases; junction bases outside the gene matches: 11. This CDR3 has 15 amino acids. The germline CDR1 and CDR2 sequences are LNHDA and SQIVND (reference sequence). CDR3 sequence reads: CASSGLGGSRETQYF. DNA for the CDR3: TGTGCCAGTAGTGGATTGGGGGGGAGTAGGGAGACCCAGTACTTC.

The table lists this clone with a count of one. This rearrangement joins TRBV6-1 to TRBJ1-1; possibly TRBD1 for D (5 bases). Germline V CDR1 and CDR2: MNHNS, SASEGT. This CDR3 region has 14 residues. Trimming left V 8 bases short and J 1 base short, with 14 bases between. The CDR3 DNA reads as TGTGCCAGCTGTGCCTTCGGGGGGAACACTGAAGCTTTCTTT. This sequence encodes CASCAFGGNTEAFF.

This chain's CDR3 is CASSVVGGSNEQFF. The CDR3 DNA reads TGTGCCAGCAGCGTAGTTGGGGGAAGCAATGAGCAGTTCTTC. The chain joins TRBV9 to TRBJ2-1, with D perhaps matching TRBD1 or TRBD2 (5 bases each). Germline V lookup: CDR1 SGDLS, CDR2 YYNGEE. V shed 0 bases and J shed 6 bases, with 10 bases lying between them. The CDR3 has 14 amino acids.

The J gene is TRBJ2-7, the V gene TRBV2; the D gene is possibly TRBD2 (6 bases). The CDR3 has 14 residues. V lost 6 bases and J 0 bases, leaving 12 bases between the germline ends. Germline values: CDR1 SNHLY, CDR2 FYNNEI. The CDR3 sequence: CASRDRGYSYEQYF. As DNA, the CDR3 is TGTGCCAGCAGAGACCGGGGGTACTCCTACGAGCAGTACTTC.

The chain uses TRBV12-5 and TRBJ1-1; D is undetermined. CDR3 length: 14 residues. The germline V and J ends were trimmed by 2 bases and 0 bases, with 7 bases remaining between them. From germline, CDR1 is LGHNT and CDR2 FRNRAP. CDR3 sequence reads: CASGLCRLNTEAFF. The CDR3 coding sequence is TGTGCTAGTGGTTTGTGCCGGTTGAACACTGAAGCTTTCTTT. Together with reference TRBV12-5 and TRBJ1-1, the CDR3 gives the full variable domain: DARVTQTPRHKVTEMGQEVTMRCQPILGHNTVFWYRQTMMQGLELLAYFRNRAPLDDSGMPKDRFSAEMPDATLATLKIQPSEPRDSAVYFCASGLCRLNTEAFFGQGTRLTVV.

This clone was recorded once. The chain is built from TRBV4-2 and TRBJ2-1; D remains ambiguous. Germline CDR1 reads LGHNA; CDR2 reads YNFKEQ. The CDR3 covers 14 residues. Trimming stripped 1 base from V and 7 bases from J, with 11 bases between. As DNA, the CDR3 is TGTGCCAGCAGCCAAGTGAGTCCGTCTAATGAGCAGTTCTTC. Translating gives CASSQVSPSNEQFF.

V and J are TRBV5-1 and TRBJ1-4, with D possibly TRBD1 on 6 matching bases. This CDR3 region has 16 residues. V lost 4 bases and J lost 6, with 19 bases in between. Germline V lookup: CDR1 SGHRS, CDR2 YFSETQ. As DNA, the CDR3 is TGCGCCAGCAGCCCGCTCGGGGGCGCGGTTGATGAAAAACTGTTTTTT. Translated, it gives CASSPLGGAVDEKLFF.

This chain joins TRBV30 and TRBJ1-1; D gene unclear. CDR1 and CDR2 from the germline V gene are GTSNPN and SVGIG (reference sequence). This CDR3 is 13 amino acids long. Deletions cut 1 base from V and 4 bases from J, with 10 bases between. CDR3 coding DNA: TGTGCCTGGAGTGCTTTCGGCGGCACTGAAGCTTTCTTT. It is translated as CAWSAFGGTEAFF.